Listed here are 14 T cell receptor beta chains from one sample, sequenced in a study of blood T cell repertoires in COVID-19 (dated by TCRdb to about 2020). Receptors were amplified or captured by the immunoSEQ multiplex PCR assay. The table was pulled from immuneACCESS by TCRdb, which kept in-frame rearrangements only. Such tables lose some clones; where checked, under half of the loss comes from unresolved V genes, and the rest has no known cause. The sample table shows some 320,000 clones, and approximately 87% are seen once. The ten largest clones add up to around 7.8% of the sample. Material: peripheral blood. These receptors were obtained from a woman aged 45-65 years who had recovered from COVID-19.

The V and J genes are TRBV4-3 and TRBJ2-1; TRBD2 matches at 10 bases. From germline, CDR1 is LGHNA and CDR2 YSLEER. The V and J ends lost 0 bases and 4 bases, in that order; junction bases with no gene match: 6. The CDR3 is made up of 17 amino acids. This chain's CDR3 is CASSQDPASGGYNEQFF. In DNA form, the CDR3 reads TGCGCCAGCAGCCAAGATCCGGCTAGCGGGGGTTACAATGAGCAGTTCTTC.

The V and J genes are TRBV27 and TRBJ1-5; D is ambiguous. CDR1 and CDR2 (germline): MNHEY, SMNVEV (reference sequence). The length of the CDR3 is 15 residues. V was pared by 5 bases and J by 0 bases, with 11 bases between. DNA of the CDR3: TGTGCCAGCAGTCTTAGACACGCTAGCAATCAGCCCCAGCATTTT. Its translation is CASSLRHASNQPQHF.

This chain joins TRBV5-4 and TRBJ2-7; 11 nucleotides match TRBD2. There are 15 residues in the CDR3. Germline V gene sequence: CDR1 SGHNT, CDR2 YYREEE (reference sequence). The J segment lost 3 bases and the V segment lost 4 bases, leaving 6 bases of the junction unmatched. The CDR3 DNA follows: TGTGCCAGCAGCCGAATTAGCGGGAGGGACTACGAGCAGTACTTC. It yields the protein CASSRISGRDYEQYF.

In this sample, this clone turned up a few times. The chain carries TRBV15 and TRBJ1-1, with D uncertain. The germline V gene encodes CDR1 LNHNV and CDR2 YYDKDF (reference sequence). Deletions cut 0 bases from V and 9 bases from J, with 14 bases between. The length of the CDR3 is 14 residues. Here the CDR3 DNA reads TGTGCCACCAGCAGAGACGCCACAGCCTTTCAAGCTTTCTTT. Protein product: CATSRDATAFQAFF.

The chain is built from TRBV18 and TRBJ2-1, with D perhaps TRBD2 (6 bases). CDR1 and CDR2 (germline): KGHSH, LQKENI. The V end was cut by 5 bases, the J end by 5 bases, with 10 bases between. CDR3 length: 13 amino acids. The CDR3 is CASSSSGNNEQFF. The CDR3 region has the DNA TGTGCCAGCTCAAGTAGCGGAAACAATGAGCAGTTCTTC. Looking up the rest from reference TRBV18 and TRBJ2-1 gives the full variable domain: NAGVMQNPRHLVRRRGQEARLRCSPMKGHSHVYWYRQLPEEGLKFMVYLQKENIIDESGMPKERFSAEFPKEGPSILRIQQVVRGDSAAYFCASSSSGNNEQFFGPGTRLTVL.

For the CDR3, the DNA is TGCAGCGCCTCCCACGTGGAGTTCAATGAGCAGTTCTTC. Amino acids: CSASHVEFNEQFF. This chain links TRBV29-1 with TRBJ2-1; no reliable D call. The germline CDR1 and CDR2 sequences are SQVTM and ANQGSEA. The CDR3 consists of 13 residues. V lost 7 bases, J lost 6 bases, and 16 bases lay in between.

The J gene is TRBJ2-2, the V gene TRBV9, with 12 positions matching TRBD2. The CDR3 has 20 residues. V was clipped by 1 base and J by 4 bases; unmatched bases: 14. Germline V gene sequence: CDR1 SGDLS, CDR2 YYNGEE. CDR3 region: CASSVNSRTSGMRGTGELFF. CDR3 nucleotides: TGTGCCAGCAGCGTAAATTCTCGGACTAGCGGGATGCGGGGCACCGGGGAGCTGTTTTTT.

The rearrangement joins TRBV4-2 to TRBJ1-4; D not resolved. The CDR3 loop spans 17 amino acids. The V and J ends lost 4 bases and 2 bases respectively, with 17 bases between them. Germline CDR1 is LGHNA and CDR2 is YNFKEQ. The CDR3 here is CASSLQSGQATNEKLFF. The CDR3 DNA reads as TGTGCCAGCAGCCTCCAAAGCGGTCAAGCCACTAATGAAAAACTGTTTTTT.

The V gene is TRBV28, the J gene TRBJ1-5; no clear D. CDR1 MDHEN and CDR2 SYDVKM come from the germline V gene. Deletions cut 4 bases from V and 4 bases from J, with 5 bases between. This CDR3 is 12 amino acids long. CDR3 nucleotides: TGTGCCAGCAGTTATCCGAATCAGCCCCAGCATTTT. It yields the protein CASSYPNQPQHF.

This clone came up once. The V and J genes are TRBV19 and TRBJ2-7; TRBD1 aligns across 10 bases. The germline V gene encodes CDR1 LNHDA and CDR2 SQIVND (reference sequence). V lost 6 bases, J lost 2 bases, and 7 bases stayed unmatched. The CDR3 consists of 15 residues. The CDR3, as DNA: TGTGCCAGTAGGGCGGGACAGGGGCCCGCCTACGAGCAGTACTTC. Its protein is CASRAGQGPAYEQYF.

The chain is built from TRBV7-6 and TRBJ2-3; D is unresolved. The V end was cut by 5 bases, the J end by 0 bases, with 9 bases between. The CDR3 is 14 amino acids. Looked up from germline, CDR1 is SGHVS and CDR2 is FNYEAQ. The CDR3 is CASSPIPSTDTQYF. The CDR3 bases are TGTGCCAGCAGCCCTATACCCAGCACAGATACGCAGTATTTT.

The chain carries TRBV19 and TRBJ1-2; 7 positions match TRBD1. The CDR3 loop spans 13 amino acids. J was trimmed by 8 bases and V by 6 bases; bases with no gene match: 9. Germline V gives CDR1 LNHDA, CDR2 SQIVND (reference sequence). This CDR3 reads CASSFRDSRGYTF. In nucleotides, the CDR3 is TGTGCCAGTAGCTTTCGGGACAGTCGGGGCTACACCTTC.

V usage is TRBV19 and J usage is TRBJ1-2, with 8 positions matching TRBD1. CDR1 and CDR2 (germline): LNHDA, SQIVND (reference sequence). Trimming took 7 bases from V and 8 from J; bases not matched to a gene: 12. The CDR3 length is 14 residues. CDR3 DNA sequence: TGTGCCAGTACCCGGGACAGGTTAAGCGGGGGCTACACCTTC. Its protein is CASTRDRLSGGYTF.

CDR3 nucleotides: TGTGCCAGCATTCCTATCGCCGCGAACACTGAAGCTTTCTTT. This encodes CASIPIAANTEAFF. The rearrangement joins TRBV2 to TRBJ1-1; D is ambiguous. V was cut by 7 bases and J by 1 base, with 13 bases left in between. Per the germline V gene, CDR1 is SNHLY and CDR2 is FYNNEI. This CDR3 has 14 amino acids.